This T cell receptor beta chain was observed in a study of early T cells in non-severe SARS-CoV-2 infection. Looking at the study overall: It was bulk RNA from unsorted whole blood that was sequenced, and the chains were unpaired. Findings of the study overall: Matching against VDJdb likely underestimated virus-specific expansions, favoring anti-spike CD8.

V was clipped by 4 bases and J by 5 bases; unmatched bases: 11. CDR1 and CDR2 from the germline V gene are SGHTA and FQGTGA. There are 16 residues in the CDR3. As concerns this clonotype: The target antigen is unknown.

The library protocol tagged individual cDNA molecules with unique molecular identifiers. TCRdb itself ran the 5' RACE reads through MiXCR, one entry per CDR3 protein. The sample includes about 59,000 distinct CDR3 sequences, approximately 12% of them seen just once. This receptor was obtained from an adult who was a healthcare worker with PCR-confirmed SARS-CoV-2 infection or an uninfected control (not recorded which). The sample was whole blood. The V call is TRBV7-3, the J call TRBJ2-3; TRBD2 matches 8 bases. CDR3 in DNA: TGTGCCAGCAGCTCCCTGAGCGGGGGACACAGAGATACGCAGTATTTT. Translation gives CASSSLSGGHRDTQYF.